The clone carrying this T cell receptor (beta chain) was detected only a few times. Its antigen is unknown. This sample is drawn from a study of blood T cells in healthy people across ages. Study-level points and caveats: The study could not conclusively compare naive and antigen-experienced cells, given its unsorted PBMCs. In these data, TCR beta diversity tracked strongly with naive T cell percentage.

Through a sample-barcoded 5' primer and a J-beta primer mix, a second PCR was run for roughly 6 to 12 cycles. Each CDR3 protein gets one entry after TCRdb re-called the 5' RACE reads with MiXCR. This table has roughly 1,300,000 distinct CDR3 sequences, approximately 63% appearing once. V lost 3 bases, J lost 0 bases, and 12 bases lay in between. The V gene's germline CDR1 is SGHVS and CDR2 FQNEAQ. The CDR3 spans 15 residues. Sample: blood. The receptor comes from a man younger than 35 in good health. The chain links TRBV7-8 to TRBJ2-7; D gene ambiguous. In nucleotides, the CDR3 is TGTGCCAGCAGCTTGGCCGACGGAATCTCCTACGAGCAGTACTTC. It specifies CASSLADGISYEQYF.